Sequencing of this T cell receptor (beta chain) was carried out in a study of blood T cell repertoires in COVID-19. As for the study in general: The United States, Italy and Spain were the sources of the acute and convalescent COVID-19 samples.

Clones were read by immunoSEQ multiplex PCR, and TCRdb kept only the in-frame ones, dropping some. The profile shows under 250,000 clones, more than 80% of them singletons. With V trimmed by 0 bases and J by 4 bases, 6 bases remained unmatched. The CDR3 has 16 residues. From germline, CDR1 is KGHSH and CDR2 LQKENI. The sample taken for sequencing was PBMCs or T cells enriched from blood (not recorded which). The sequence came from a man aged 55 to 70 who had recovered from COVID-19. The chain has TRBV18 and TRBJ2-5, with TRBD2 matching 9 bases. In DNA, the CDR3 is TGTGCCAGCTCACCACCGGGACTAGCTGGGGTAGAGACCCAGTACTTC. This translates into CASSPPGLAGVETQYF.